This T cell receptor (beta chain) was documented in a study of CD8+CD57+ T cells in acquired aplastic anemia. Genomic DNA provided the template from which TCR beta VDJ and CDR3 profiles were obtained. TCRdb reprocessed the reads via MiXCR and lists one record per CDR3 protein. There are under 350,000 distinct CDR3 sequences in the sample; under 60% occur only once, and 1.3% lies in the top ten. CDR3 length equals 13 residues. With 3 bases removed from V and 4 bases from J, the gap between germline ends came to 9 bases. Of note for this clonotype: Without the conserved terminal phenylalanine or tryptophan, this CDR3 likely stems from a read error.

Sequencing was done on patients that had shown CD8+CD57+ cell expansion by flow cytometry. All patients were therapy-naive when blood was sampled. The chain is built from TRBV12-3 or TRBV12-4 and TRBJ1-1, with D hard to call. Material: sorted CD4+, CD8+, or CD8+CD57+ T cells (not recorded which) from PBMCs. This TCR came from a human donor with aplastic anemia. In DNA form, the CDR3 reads TGTGCCAGCAGTTTGGTAGGGTTCACTGAAGCTTTCCTT. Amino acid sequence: CASSLVGFTEAFL.